This T cell receptor beta chain was documented in a study of molecular identifiers for immune sequencing clone quantification. Overall study: Across replicate runs, RNA obtained from around 18,000 or 91,000 naive CD8 cells was divided into five, with four undergoing sequencing.

This clonotype was detected ten times or more. Naive CD8 T cells underwent sorting with the CD8+CD4-CCR7+CD45RA+ definition. CDR3 length: 14 residues. V was pared by 7 bases and J by 8 bases, with 18 bases between. CDR1 is SNHLY, CDR2 FYNNEI, per germline. Generation of bulk TCR libraries relied on previously described methods and listed TCR primers. TCRdb processed the PCR reads anew with MiXCR; each CDR3 protein has one entry. The sample records 40,000 to 45,000 distinct CDR3 sequences, 15% to 20% being singletons. The receptor's source is a human donor in good health. Some libraries in this study had Jurkat cell RNA spiked in. V is TRBV2 and J is TRBJ2-1; D may be TRBD1 (6 bases). Input material: naive CD8+ T cells from blood, with Jurkat cell RNA spiked in. Subset specified: FACS-sorted CD8+CD4-CCR7+CD45RA+ naive T cells. CDR3 residues: CASIAETGDHEQFF. Here the CDR3 DNA reads TGTGCCAGCATAGCCGAGACAGGAGATCATGAGCAGTTCTTC.